This T cell receptor (beta chain) was captured in a study of cytomegalovirus exposure and HLA in healthy donors (TCRdb year 2017). Broadly, across the study: An earlier analysis of approximately 550 of the donors reported roughly 270 Gb of sequence data and 117 million unique TCR beta sequences from about 200 million T cells. Because of strong linkage in the cohort, roughly five DR-DQ haplotypes were treated as single units for association and clustering. Alongside the repertoire data, information on donor age, sex, ethnicity and CMV serostatus was compiled. The study combined high-throughput TCR immunosequencing, statistical association of individual TCRs with disease status, and machine learning to predict cytomegalovirus infection status. Using immunosequencing, the study profiled T cell repertoires from approximately 700 subjects and related those repertoires to cytomegalovirus serostatus. A later analysis re-analyzed previously published TCR beta repertoires from 600 to 850 donors and added high-resolution HLA genotyping to study TCR occurrence patterns. A later genetic analysis took genome-wide SNP genotypes for about three fifths of the roughly 670 donors and used that subset as a discovery cohort. Of the 350 to 400 genotyped donors, roughly 80% fell in the genetic ancestry cluster associated with self-reported Caucasian donors. The later analysis used no new phenotypic data to find candidate immune exposures, relying instead on TCR beta sequences and their occurrence across donors. Among 300 to 500 genotyped donors of the cohort, an average of around 250,000 unique TCR beta nucleotide sequences was sequenced per donor, of which 15% to 20% were non-productive. Along with the approximately 650-subject first cohort, a separate validation cohort of some 130 different subjects was used. Every discovery cohort repertoire had been produced on one sequencing platform. The aim of the study was to test whether cataloging public T cell receptors could identify signatures of past pathogen exposure. Class I and class II HLA loci were covered by the typing at four-digit resolution. Typing coverage differed by locus: A, B, C, DRB1 and DQB1 were typed in about 629-630 donors, DQA1 in approximately 520, DPA1 in some 610, and DPB1 in just under 490. Roughly 300 gigabases of sequencing data and approximately 80 million unique TCR sequences were included in an early release covering about 620 HLA-typed donors. An earlier analysis of around 640 of the donors used high-throughput TCR beta sequencing to judge whether each TCR beta V gene segment behaved as functional or pseudogenic.

Library method: the immunoSEQ multiplex PCR assay. The multiplex PCR relied on a mix of 60 forward primers for TCR Vbeta segments and 13 reverse primers for TCR Jbeta segments. A multiplex PCR assay on genomic DNA amplified the CDR3 region of rearranged TCR beta genes. The amplified TCR beta libraries were sequenced on the Illumina HiSeq System as 87-base-pair reads. In the authors' own workflow: A later analysis tallied about 77 million unique TCR beta chains across the 666 repertoires, and approximately 12 million of those chains were shared by two or more donors. Raw reads were error-corrected and collapsed into unique sequences by a nearest-neighbor algorithm in which closely related sequences were merged to remove PCR and sequencing errors. V, D and J gene segments were assigned by aligning CDR3 sequences to IMGT reference sequences. For a sequence to be retained, a match of at least six nucleotides to both a V gene segment and a J gene segment was required. Rearrangements were classified as productive when the CDR3 lacked stop codons and remained in frame with V and J, and all other rearrangements were classified as non-productive. Following IMGT convention, CDR3 was defined as the stretch from the second conserved V-encoded cysteine up to the conserved J-encoded phenylalanine. The earlier analysis of 500 to 750 of the donors excluded any sequence lacking an unambiguous match to a single V gene segment. In an earlier analysis of 587 of the donors, a V segment was called functional when productive rearrangements were above 56.7%, and segregating when the standard deviation between donors exceeded 5%. A statistical classification framework was developed to diagnose cytomegalovirus status using the catalog of TCR beta chain sequences. In a later analysis, V and J genes were assigned by comparing TCR nucleotide sequences against IMGT/GENE-DB human TR gene sequences. A later analysis assigned CDR3 sequences and most-parsimonious VDJ recombination scenarios with the TCRdist pipeline. In a later analysis, every TCR beta chain was defined by the combination of its CDR3 amino acid sequence and its V-gene family, and reads without a unique V-gene family were dropped. A later analysis removed several hundred highly shared, low-generation-probability nucleotide sequences to deal with suspected cross-contamination and a sequencing artifact. A later analysis calculated a clonal expansion index for each public chain from normalized within-repertoire ranks of inferred template counts. In a later analysis, generation probabilities were computed with a VDJ recombination model fitted to out-of-frame rearrangements, and the resulting probabilities were checked against IGoR. In a later analysis, hypergeometric tests were used to score TCR-TCR, TCR-HLA and TCR-CMV co-occurrence, with a repertoire-size bias correction applied to TCR pairs. A later analysis estimated false discovery rates by permuting HLA or CMV assignments 20 times. A later analysis grouped co-occurring TCRs with DBSCAN, adding TCRdist sequence similarity when clustering within HLA-allele-positive subsets. Co-occurrence clustering excluded repertoires with fewer than 30,000 or more than 120,000 public chains, plus five with anomalous nucleotide sharing. TCRdb carries this immuneACCESS record with in-frame sequences only. Its versions omit some clonotypes, under half of them owing to an unresolved V gene in the studies checked, with the rest unexplained. D and trimming come from the DNA, and the V and J calls and clone size come from that table. In this sample the table shows 150,000 or so clones, more than 75% of which occur a single time. The ten largest clones take up approximately 2.3% of the sample.

The CDR1 and CDR2 encoded by the germline V gene are KGHSH and LQKENI. Between the V and J ends, shortened by 6 bases and 10 bases respectively, the junction contains 24 bases. Counted from cysteine to phenylalanine, this CDR3 has 15 amino acids. Solely the CDR3 DNA is kept, with 45 bases framed from the first base. Points on this clone: No cognate antigen has been identified for it. Base quality data are lacking; no much larger clone is found one base away.

The cohort comprised several hundred healthy bone marrow donors. At the time of sampling, every cohort member was nominally healthy, though immune exposures that went unrecorded were likely present. The donor was CMV seropositive and belonged to the group of about 290 seropositive cohort members. A peripheral blood sample was provided by each donor, and peripheral blood mononuclear cells were used for TCR beta sequencing. Genomic DNA extraction from the blood cell samples was performed with the Qiagen DNeasy Blood Extraction Kit. The study at large found these results: According to a later analysis, most CMV-associated TCR beta chains appeared to be HLA-restricted, and the HLA associations seemed to be driven largely by CMV exposure. A further reported finding was that TCR beta sequences accurately predicted the HLA-A and HLA-B alleles for most subjects in the first cohort. A later analysis reported that several top co-occurrence clusters appeared linked to parvovirus B19, influenza, CMV and Epstein-Barr virus. A few of the identified cytomegalovirus-associated TCR beta chains were confirmed in vitro to be specific for cytomegalovirus antigens. The presence/absence analyses assumed that sequencing depth was roughly uniform across donors, and that assumption may not be true. A later analysis associated 16,951 TCR beta sequences with specific HLA alleles at a false discovery rate of 0.05. In a later analysis, HLA-associated TCR beta chains were found to be more clonally expanded and to have lower generation probabilities than equally common non-associated chains. The classifier was reported to diagnose cytomegalovirus status with high specificity and sensitivity in both the original cohort and the validation cohort. A group of highly shared sequence variants was considered likely to be a technical artifact of the sequencing pipeline. An earlier analysis of 450 to 750 of the donors showed that most TCR beta V segments appeared in productive rearrangements either about 87% or about 30% of the time, which broadly matched IMGT annotations. Because counts were too low, seventeen rarely observed V segments, including chromosome 9 orphons, were excluded from the earlier analysis of fewer than 650 of the donors. While some public TCRs were present in many individuals, most TCR sequences turned up only very rarely across donors. In a later analysis, TCR association rates were found to vary across HLA loci, with the most associated TCRs seen for DRB1 alleles and the fewest for HLA-C alleles. CMV serostatus was the only immune exposure information available for the cohort. A later genetic analysis reported fewer N-insertions in productive TCRs among donors in an Asian-associated ancestry cluster than the roughly 700-donor mean. An association between a missense DCLRE1C variant and V-gene and J-gene trimming of TCR beta chains was found in a later genetic analysis and replicated in an independent cohort. Because HLA typing was unavailable for some donors at each locus, only the typed subset was used in association tests. Assigning TCR associations to individual alleles was difficult when HLA alleles, especially DR and DQ, strongly co-occurred. Linkage disequilibrium might explain the correlated functional status among segregating V segments, but an unknown experimental factor could not be excluded. It was suggested by the authors that the approach could potentially be generalized to other disease states and immunological phenotypes. In the study, about 150 TCR beta chains were listed as associated with cytomegalovirus. Some IMGT-functional V segments, including TRBV6-2 and TRBV6-3, could not be told apart with the 87-base-pair reads, so those segments were excluded. This cohort had only TCR beta chains sequenced, and the lack of alpha or paired-chain data limited which features could be detected.

The specimen was PBMCs. This receptor chain uses TRBV18 and TRBJ1-2; D gene: possibly TRBD1, on 6 matching bases. The TCR originated in a man younger than 35 in good health and CMV-seropositive. DNA sequence: TGTGCCAGCTCGGGTCGACAGGTACAGGAGAGTGACTACACCTTC. It translates as CASSGRQVQESDYTF.